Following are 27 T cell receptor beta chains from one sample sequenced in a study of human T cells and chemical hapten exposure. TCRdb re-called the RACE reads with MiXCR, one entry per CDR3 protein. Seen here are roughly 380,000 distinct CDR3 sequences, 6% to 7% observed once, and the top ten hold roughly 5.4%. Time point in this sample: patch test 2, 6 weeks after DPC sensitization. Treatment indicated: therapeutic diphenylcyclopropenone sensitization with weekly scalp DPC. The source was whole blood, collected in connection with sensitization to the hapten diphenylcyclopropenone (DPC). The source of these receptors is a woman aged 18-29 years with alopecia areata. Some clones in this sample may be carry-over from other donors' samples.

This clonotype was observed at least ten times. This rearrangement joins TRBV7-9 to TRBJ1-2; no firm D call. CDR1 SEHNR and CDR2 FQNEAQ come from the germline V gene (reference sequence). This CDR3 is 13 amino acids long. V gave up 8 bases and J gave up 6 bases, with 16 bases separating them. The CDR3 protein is CASRGGFRNGYTF. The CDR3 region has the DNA TGTGCCAGCCGAGGTGGGTTTCGCAATGGCTACACCTTC.

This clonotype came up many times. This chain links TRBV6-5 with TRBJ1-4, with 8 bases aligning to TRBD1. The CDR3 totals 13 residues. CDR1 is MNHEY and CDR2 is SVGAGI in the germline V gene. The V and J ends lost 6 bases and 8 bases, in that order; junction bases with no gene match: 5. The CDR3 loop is CASRQGADEKLFF. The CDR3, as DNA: TGTGCCAGCAGGCAGGGGGCGGACGAAAAACTGTTTTTT.

This CDR3 is CASSISGSTDTQYF. CDR3 DNA: TGCGCCAGCAGCATTTCAGGGAGCACAGATACGCAGTATTTT. The chain is built from TRBV5-1 and TRBJ2-3; possible D gene TRBD1, 5 bases. The V end lost 4 bases, the J end lost 0 bases, and 9 bases lay between the germline ends. The CDR3 runs 14 residues. Germline V gene lookup returns CDR1 SGHRS and CDR2 YFSETQ.

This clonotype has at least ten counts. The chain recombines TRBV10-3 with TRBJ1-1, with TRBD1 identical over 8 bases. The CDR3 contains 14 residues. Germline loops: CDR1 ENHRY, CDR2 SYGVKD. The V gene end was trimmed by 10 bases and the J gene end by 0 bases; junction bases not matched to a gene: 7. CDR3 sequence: CATMEQGVNTEAFF. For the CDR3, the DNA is TGTGCCACCATGGAACAGGGGGTGAACACTGAAGCTTTCTTT.

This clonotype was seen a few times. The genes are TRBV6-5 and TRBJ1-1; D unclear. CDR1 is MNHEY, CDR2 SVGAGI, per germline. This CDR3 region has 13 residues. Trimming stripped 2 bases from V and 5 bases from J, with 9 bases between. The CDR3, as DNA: TGTGCCAGCAGTTACCGGAGGGATACTGAAGCTTTCTTT. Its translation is CASSYRRDTEAFF.

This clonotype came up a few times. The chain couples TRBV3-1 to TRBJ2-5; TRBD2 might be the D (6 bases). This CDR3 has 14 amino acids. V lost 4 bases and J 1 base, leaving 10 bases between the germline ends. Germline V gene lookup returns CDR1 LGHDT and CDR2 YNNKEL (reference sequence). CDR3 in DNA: TGTGCCAGCAGCCCCCTGGGGGGCCAAGAGACCCAGTACTTC. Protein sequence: CASSPLGGQETQYF.

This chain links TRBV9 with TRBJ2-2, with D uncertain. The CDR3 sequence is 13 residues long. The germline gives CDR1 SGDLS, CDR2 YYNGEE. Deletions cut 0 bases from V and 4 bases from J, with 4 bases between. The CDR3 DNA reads TGTGCCAGCAGCGTAGTGGGCACCGGGGAGCTGTTTTTT. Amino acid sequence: CASSVVGTGELFF. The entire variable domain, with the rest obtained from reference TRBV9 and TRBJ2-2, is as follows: DSGVTQTPKHLITATGQRVTLRCSPRSGDLSVYWYQQSLDQGLQFLIQYYNGEERAKGNILERFSAQQFPDLHSELNLSSLELGDSALYFCASSVVGTGELFFGEGSRLTVL.

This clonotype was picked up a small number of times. The CDR3 nucleotides read TGTGCCAGCAGCCGTACGATCCTACGGGAGCTGTTTTTT. It specifies CASSRTILRELFF. This rearrangement joins TRBV27 to TRBJ2-2; D is unclear. Germline V gene sequence: CDR1 MNHEY, CDR2 SMNVEV (reference sequence). The CDR3 is made up of 13 amino acids. Trimming removed 6 bases from V and 9 bases from J, with 14 bases in between.

The CDR3 DNA is TGTGCCAGCAGTTTTAGGACAGAGGCCTACGAGCAGTACTTC. Its protein product is CASSFRTEAYEQYF. The gene calls are TRBV12-3 or TRBV12-4 and TRBJ2-7; D is possibly TRBD1 (6 bases). The CDR3 is made up of 14 amino acids. V lost 3 bases and J 2 bases, leaving 11 bases between the germline ends.

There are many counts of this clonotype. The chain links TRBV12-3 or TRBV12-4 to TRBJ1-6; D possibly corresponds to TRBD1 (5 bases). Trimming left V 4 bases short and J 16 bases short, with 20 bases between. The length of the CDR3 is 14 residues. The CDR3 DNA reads TGTGCCAGCAGTTCCAGTCGACAGACGGTATCTCTCCACTTT. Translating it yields CASSSSRQTVSLHF.

In DNA, the CDR3 is TGTGCCAGCAGCCGAGGACGGGGCTCTGGAAACACCATATATTTT. Translated, it gives CASSRGRGSGNTIYF. The J gene is TRBJ1-3, the V gene TRBV2; D remains ambiguous. From germline, CDR1 is SNHLY and CDR2 FYNNEI. Trimming took off 6 bases at V and 0 bases at J, with 12 bases between the two ends. The CDR3 runs to 15 residues.

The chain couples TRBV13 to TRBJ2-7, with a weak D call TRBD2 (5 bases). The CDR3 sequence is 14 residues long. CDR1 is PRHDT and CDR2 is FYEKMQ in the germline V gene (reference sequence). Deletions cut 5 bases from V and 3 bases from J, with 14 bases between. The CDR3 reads CASSPPGMDYEQYF. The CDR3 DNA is TGTGCCAGCAGCCCCCCGGGGATGGACTACGAGCAGTACTTC.

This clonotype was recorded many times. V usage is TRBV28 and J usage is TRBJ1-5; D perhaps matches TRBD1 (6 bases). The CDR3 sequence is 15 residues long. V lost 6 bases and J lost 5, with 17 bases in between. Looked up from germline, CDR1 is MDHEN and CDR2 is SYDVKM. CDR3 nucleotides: TGTGCCAGCAGGCTTTACGACAGGTTTTATCAGCCCCAGCATTTT. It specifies CASRLYDRFYQPQHF.

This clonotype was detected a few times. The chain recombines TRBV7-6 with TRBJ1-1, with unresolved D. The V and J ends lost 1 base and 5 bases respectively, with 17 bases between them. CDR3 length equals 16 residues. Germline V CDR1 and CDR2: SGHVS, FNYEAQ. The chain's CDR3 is CASSLDLAERWTEAFF. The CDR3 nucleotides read TGTGCCAGCAGCTTAGATCTGGCAGAAAGATGGACTGAAGCTTTCTTT.

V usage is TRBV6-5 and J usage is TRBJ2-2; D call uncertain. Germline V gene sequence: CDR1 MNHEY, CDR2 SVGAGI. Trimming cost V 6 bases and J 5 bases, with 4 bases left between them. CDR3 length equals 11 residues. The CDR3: CASRHTGELFF. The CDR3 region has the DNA TGTGCCAGCAGGCATACCGGGGAGCTGTTTTTT.

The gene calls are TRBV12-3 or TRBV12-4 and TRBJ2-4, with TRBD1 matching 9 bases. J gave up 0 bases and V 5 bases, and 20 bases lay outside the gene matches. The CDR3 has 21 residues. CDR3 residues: CASSPGLQGAASPLAKNIQYF. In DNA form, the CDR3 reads TGTGCCAGCAGTCCAGGGTTACAGGGGGCGGCATCCCCCTTAGCCAAAAACATTCAGTACTTC.

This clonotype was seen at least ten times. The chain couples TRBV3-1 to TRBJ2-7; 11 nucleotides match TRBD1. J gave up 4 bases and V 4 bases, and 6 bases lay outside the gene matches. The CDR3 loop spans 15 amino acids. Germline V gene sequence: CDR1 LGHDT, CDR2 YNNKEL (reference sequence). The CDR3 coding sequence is TGTGCCAGCAGCCTAGGGACAGGGGGACCGTACGAGCAGTACTTC. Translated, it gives CASSLGTGGPYEQYF.

The CDR3 DNA is TGCGCCAGCAGCCAAGTCGGGCCGCCCTATGGCTACACCTTC. Translation gives CASSQVGPPYGYTF. The V gene is TRBV4-1, the J gene TRBJ1-2; D call uncertain. V was cut by 1 base and J by 4 bases, with 10 bases left in between. The CDR3 loop spans 14 amino acids. The germline V gene has CDR1 MGHRA and CDR2 YSYEKL.

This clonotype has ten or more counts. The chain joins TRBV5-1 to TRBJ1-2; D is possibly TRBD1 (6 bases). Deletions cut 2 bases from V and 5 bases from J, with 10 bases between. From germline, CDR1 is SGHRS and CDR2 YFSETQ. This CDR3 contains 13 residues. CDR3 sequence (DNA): TGCGCCAGCAGCTTACAGGGAGAGTATGGCTACACCTTC. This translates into CASSLQGEYGYTF. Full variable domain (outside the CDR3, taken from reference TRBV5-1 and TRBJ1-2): KAGVTQTPRYLIKTRGQQVTLSCSPISGHRSVSWYQQTPGQGLQFLFEYFSETQRNKGNFPGRFSGRQFSNSRSEMNVSTLELGDSALYLCASSLQGEYGYTFGSGTRLTVV.

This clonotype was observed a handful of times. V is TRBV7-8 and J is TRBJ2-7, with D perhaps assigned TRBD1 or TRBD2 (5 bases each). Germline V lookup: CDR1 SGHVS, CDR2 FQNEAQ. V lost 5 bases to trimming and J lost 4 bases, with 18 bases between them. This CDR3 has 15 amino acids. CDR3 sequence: CASSPRDGPRYEQYF. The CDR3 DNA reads TGTGCCAGCAGCCCCCGGGACGGCCCGAGGTACGAGCAGTACTTC.

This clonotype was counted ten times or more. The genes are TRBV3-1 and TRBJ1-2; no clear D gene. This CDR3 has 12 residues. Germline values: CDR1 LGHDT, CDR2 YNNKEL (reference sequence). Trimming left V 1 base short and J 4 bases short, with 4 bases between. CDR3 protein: CASSQVSYGYTF. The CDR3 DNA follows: TGTGCCAGCAGCCAAGTCAGCTATGGCTACACCTTC.

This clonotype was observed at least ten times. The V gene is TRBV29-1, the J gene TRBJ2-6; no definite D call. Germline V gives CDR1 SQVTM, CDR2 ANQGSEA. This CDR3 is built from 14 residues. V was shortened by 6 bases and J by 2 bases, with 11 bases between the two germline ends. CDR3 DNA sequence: TGCAGCGTGAGTAACCGGACTGGGGCCAACGTCCTGACTTTC. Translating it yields CSVSNRTGANVLTF.

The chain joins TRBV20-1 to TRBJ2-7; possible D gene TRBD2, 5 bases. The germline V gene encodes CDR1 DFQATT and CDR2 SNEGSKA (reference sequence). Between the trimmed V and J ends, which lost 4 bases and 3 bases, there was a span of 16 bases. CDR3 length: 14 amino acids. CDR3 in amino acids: CSATVGSLYYEQYF. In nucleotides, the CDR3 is TGCAGTGCTACAGTGGGGAGTTTATACTACGAGCAGTACTTC.

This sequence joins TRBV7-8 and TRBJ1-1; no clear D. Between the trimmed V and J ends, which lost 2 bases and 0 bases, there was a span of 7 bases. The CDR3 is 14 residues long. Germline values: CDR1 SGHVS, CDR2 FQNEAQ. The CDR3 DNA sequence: TGTGCCAGCAGCTTATTTACAATGAACACTGAAGCTTTCTTT. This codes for CASSLFTMNTEAFF.

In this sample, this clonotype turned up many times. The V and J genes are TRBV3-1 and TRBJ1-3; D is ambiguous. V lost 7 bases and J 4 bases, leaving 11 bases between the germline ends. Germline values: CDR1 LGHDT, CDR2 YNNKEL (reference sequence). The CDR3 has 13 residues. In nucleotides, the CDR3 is TGTGCCAGCAAATCGGCGGCGGGAAACACCATATATTTT. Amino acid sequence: CASKSAAGNTIYF.

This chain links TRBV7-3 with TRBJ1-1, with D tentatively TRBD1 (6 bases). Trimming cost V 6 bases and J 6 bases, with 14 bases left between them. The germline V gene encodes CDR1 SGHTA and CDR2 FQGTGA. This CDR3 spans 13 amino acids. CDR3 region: CASSPEQGSEAFF. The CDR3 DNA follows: TGTGCCAGCAGTCCTGAACAGGGTTCTGAAGCTTTCTTT.

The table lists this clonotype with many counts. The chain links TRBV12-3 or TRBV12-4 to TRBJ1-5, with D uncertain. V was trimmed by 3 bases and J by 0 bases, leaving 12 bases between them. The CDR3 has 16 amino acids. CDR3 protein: CASSFGPRGSNQPQHF. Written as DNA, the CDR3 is TGTGCCAGCAGTTTCGGGCCGCGCGGTAGCAATCAGCCCCAGCATTTT.